The 19 T cell receptor beta chains given below trace back to one sample, sequenced in a study of patients and donors after allogeneic stem cell transplantation. Via MiXCR, TCRdb re-called the RT-PCR reads, giving one row per CDR3 protein. The sample records some 960,000 distinct CDR3 sequences, around 17% being singletons. Source material: blood, either unsorted or a sorted T cell fraction (not recorded which). The origin of the receptors is a human donor who was either an allogeneic HSCT recipient or a stem cell or donor lymphocyte infusion donor (not recorded which). It is not recorded whose cells these are; they may come from a transplant donor.

This chain joins TRBV10-3 and TRBJ2-4; 8 bases align to TRBD1. The germline V gene has CDR1 ENHRY and CDR2 SYGVKD. The CDR3 loop spans 14 amino acids. J lost 8 bases, V lost 2 bases, and 5 bases had no gene match. The CDR3 DNA follows: TGTGCCATCAGTGAGACTGGACAGGGCGACATTCAGTACTTC. It is translated as CAISETGQGDIQYF.

The V call is TRBV12-3 or TRBV12-4, the J call TRBJ1-6, with D tentatively TRBD1 (5 bases). The CDR3 sequence is 16 residues long. V was trimmed by 5 bases and J by 10 bases, leaving 21 bases between them. The CDR3 sequence: CASSNQRDSLGSPLHF. CDR3 DNA: TGTGCCAGCAGTAACCAACGGGACTCGTTAGGGTCACCCCTCCACTTT.

This clonotype was counted between two and nine times. The rearrangement joins TRBV19 to TRBJ2-1; D is unresolved. Germline CDR1 reads LNHDA; CDR2 reads SQIVND (reference sequence). The CDR3 spans 14 residues. Trimming removed 4 bases from V and 12 bases from J, with 19 bases in between. The CDR3 nucleotides are TGTGCCAGTAGTACCCCCCTACCACTGATGGGGCAGTTCTTC. This sequence encodes CASSTPLPLMGQFF. The full variable domain, its missing parts supplied by reference TRBV19 and TRBJ2-1, is DGGITQSPKYLFRKEGQNVTLSCEQNLNHDAMYWYRQDPGQGLRLIYYSQIVNDFQKGDIAEGYSVSREKKESFPLTVTSAQKNPTAFYLCASSTPLPLMGQFFGPGTRLTVL.

The rearrangement joins TRBV3-1 to TRBJ1-2, with a possible D match to TRBD1 (5 bases). V gave up 0 bases and J gave up 4 bases, with 12 bases separating them. The CDR3 length is 15 residues. CDR1 LGHDT and CDR2 YNNKEL come from the germline V gene (reference sequence). CDR3 amino acids: CASSQDRGDGYGYTF. The CDR3, as DNA: TGTGCCAGCAGCCAAGATCGAGGGGATGGCTATGGCTACACCTTC.

V is TRBV28 and J is TRBJ2-1, with D maybe TRBD1 (6 bases). V was cut by 10 bases and J by 4 bases, with 23 bases left in between. This CDR3 has 16 residues. Germline V gene sequence: CDR1 MDHEN, CDR2 SYDVKM. The DNA for the CDR3 is TGTGCCACACACCTCGGGACATCGAACTTTTACAATGAGCAGTTCTTC. Protein sequence: CATHLGTSNFYNEQFF. Full variable domain (remainder filled in from reference TRBV28 and TRBJ2-1): DVKVTQSSRYLVKRTGEKVFLECVQDMDHENMFWYRQDPGLGLRLIYFSYDVKMKEKGDIPEGYSVSREKKERFSLILESASTNQTSMYLCATHLGTSNFYNEQFFGPGTRLTVL.

In DNA, the CDR3 is TGTGCCAGCACTAGGTGGGGGGCAGATACGCAGTATTTT. Encoded protein: CASTRWGADTQYF. This chain connects TRBV7-9 to TRBJ2-3; tentatively, D is TRBD2 (6 bases). The CDR3 length is 13 residues. The V end lost 7 bases, the J end lost 4 bases, and 12 bases lay between the germline ends. Germline assignment: CDR1 SEHNR and CDR2 FQNEAQ (reference sequence).

The gene calls are TRBV28 and TRBJ1-5; TRBD1 aligns across 8 bases. This CDR3 is built from 13 residues. The germline V gene encodes CDR1 MDHEN and CDR2 SYDVKM. Losses at the gene ends were 7 bases for V and 6 bases for J; bases not matched to a gene: 5. DNA of the CDR3: TGTGCCAGCAAACTAGACAGGGGTCAGCCCCAGCATTTT. This gives the protein CASKLDRGQPQHF.

The chain has TRBV11-2 and TRBJ2-7; 11 bases map to TRBD2. This CDR3 is built from 18 residues. CDR1 SGHAT and CDR2 FQNNGV come from the germline V gene. The J segment lost 0 bases and the V segment lost 5 bases, leaving 12 bases of the junction unmatched. CDR3 amino acids: CASSLGPSGGSLSYEQYF. In DNA form, the CDR3 reads TGTGCCAGCAGCCTAGGTCCTAGCGGGGGGTCTCTCTCCTACGAGCAGTACTTC. Drawing the rest from reference TRBV11-2 and TRBJ2-7, the complete variable domain is EAGVAQSPRYKIIEKRQSVAFWCNPISGHATLYWYQQILGQGPKLLIQFQNNGVVDDSQLPKDRFSAERLKGVDSTLKIQPAKLEDSAVYLCASSLGPSGGSLSYEQYFGPGTRLTVT.

The J gene is TRBJ2-2, the V gene TRBV4-3, with D hard to call. The CDR3 is 16 amino acids. The ends were cut back, 1 base at V and 1 base at J, with 10 bases in the middle. Germline-derived CDR1 and CDR2 are LGHNA and YSLEER. CDR3 sequence (DNA): TGCGCCAGCAGCCAAGGGCCCCGCGGGAACACCGGGGAGCTGTTTTTT. Translating gives CASSQGPRGNTGELFF.

The chain employs TRBV6-5 and TRBJ2-1; TRBD2 matches 14 bases. The germline V gene encodes CDR1 MNHEY and CDR2 SVGAGI. Losses at the gene ends were 2 bases for V and 9 bases for J; bases not matched to a gene: 9. The CDR3 length is 17 residues. In nucleotides, the CDR3 is TGTGCCAGCAGTTACACCGAGGGACTAGCGGGAGTTCTTGAGCAGTTCTTC. Residues: CASSYTEGLAGVLEQFF.

This clonotype turned up a few times. The chain has TRBV7-9 and TRBJ1-5; perhaps TRBD1 as D (5 bases). The CDR3 contains 16 residues. The V gene lost 1 base and the J gene lost 5 bases, with 15 bases spanning the gap. Germline assignment: CDR1 SEHNR and CDR2 FQNEAQ (reference sequence). The CDR3 coding sequence is TGTGCCAGCAGCTTAGAATCGTGGCAGGGAGATCAGCCCCAGCATTTT. Its translation: CASSLESWQGDQPQHF.

This clonotype was seen a few times. The chain uses TRBV20-1 and TRBJ2-7; 9 bases align to TRBD1. This CDR3 contains 12 residues. CDR1 DFQATT and CDR2 SNEGSKA come from the germline V gene (reference sequence). V was pared by 6 bases and J by 5 bases, with 5 bases of the junction left unmatched. CDR3 bases: TGCAGTGCGGGGACAGGGTTGAACGAGCAGTACTTC. Its protein product is CSAGTGLNEQYF.

This chain links TRBV5-1 with TRBJ1-5; D remains ambiguous. Trimming removed 2 bases from V and 5 bases from J, with 11 bases in between. Germline CDR1 is SGHRS and CDR2 is YFSETQ. The CDR3 is 14 residues long. CDR3 in amino acids: CASSLGGQDQPQHF. The CDR3 DNA reads as TGCGCCAGCAGCTTAGGTGGTCAGGATCAGCCCCAGCATTTT. Variable domain in full (rest from reference TRBV5-1 and TRBJ1-5): KAGVTQTPRYLIKTRGQQVTLSCSPISGHRSVSWYQQTPGQGLQFLFEYFSETQRNKGNFPGRFSGRQFSNSRSEMNVSTLELGDSALYLCASSLGGQDQPQHFGDGTRLSIL.

This clonotype came up many times. The chain has TRBV15 and TRBJ2-7, with D unresolved. Trimming removed 0 bases at V and 4 bases at J, with 4 bases between. CDR1 and CDR2 from the germline V gene are LNHNV and YYDKDF (reference sequence). CDR3 length equals 12 residues. The CDR3 DNA reads TGTGCCACCAGCAGAGATCGGTACGAGCAGTACTTC. Amino acid sequence: CATSRDRYEQYF.

CDR3 coding DNA: TGCAGTGCTAGAGATCCGTCCGACGCCTACGAGCAGTACTTC. This gives the protein CSARDPSDAYEQYF. The rearrangement links TRBV20-1 to TRBJ2-7; D remains unclear. Germline V gives CDR1 DFQATT, CDR2 SNEGSKA (reference sequence). CDR3 size: 14 residues. V lost 0 bases and J 2 bases, leaving 11 bases between the germline ends.

This chain joins TRBV12-3 or TRBV12-4 and TRBJ2-5, with D uncertain. The CDR3 runs to 15 residues. V shed 5 bases and J shed 5 bases, with 18 bases lying between them. The chain's CDR3 is CASSIRTQVLETQYF. CDR3 sequence (DNA): TGTGCCAGCAGTATACGGACGCAGGTCCTTGAGACCCAGTACTTC.

This rearrangement joins TRBV11-2 to TRBJ2-2, with D possibly matching TRBD1 (6 bases). From germline, CDR1 is SGHAT and CDR2 FQNNGV. This CDR3 contains 14 residues. Trimming shortened V by 6 bases and J by 2 bases, and 10 bases separated the two germline ends. The CDR3 reads CASRIQGNTGELFF. Written as DNA, the CDR3 is TGTGCCAGCAGAATACAGGGTAACACCGGGGAGCTGTTTTTT.

The chain combines TRBV7-9 with TRBJ2-1, with 9 bases matching TRBD1. Germline CDR1 SEHNR, CDR2 FQNEAQ (reference sequence). Losses at the gene ends were 6 bases for V and 2 bases for J; bases not matched to a gene: 11. The CDR3 contains 17 residues. In nucleotides, the CDR3 is TGTGCCAGCAGTAACAACAGGGGGCGTATAACCTACAATGAGCAGTTCTTC. This codes for CASSNNRGRITYNEQFF.

This clonotype was detected only a few times. The genes are TRBV6-5 and TRBJ1-1, with 9 positions matching TRBD1. Per germline, CDR1 MNHEY and CDR2 SVGAGI. V lost 4 bases to trimming and J lost 6 bases; unmatched junction nucleotides: 9. The CDR3 is made up of 15 amino acids. Here the CDR3 DNA reads TGTGCCAGCAGTTTCCCCCCGGGACAGGGTTCTGAAGCTTTCTTT. Translated: CASSFPPGQGSEAFF.